Below, 9 T cell receptor beta chains from the same sample are listed, as sequenced in a study of T cells in Graves' hyperthyroidism and ophthalmopathy. TCR beta CDR3 regions were amplified from RNA transcripts. Researchers ran a first-round RT-PCR on the TCR CDR3 using the HTBI primer set. MiXCR was run by TCRdb on the multiplex PCR reads, yielding one entry per CDR3 protein. The table shows roughly 160,000 distinct CDR3 sequences, with roughly 10% occurring only once. Sequencing input: blood. These receptor sequences come from a woman between 18 and 30 years old with Graves' hyperthyroidism that later progressed to Graves' ophthalmopathy.

This clonotype was picked up many times. This chain uses TRBV6-1 with TRBJ1-1; tentative D call: TRBD1 (6 bases). Trimming left V 6 bases short and J 4 bases short, with 12 bases between. The CDR3 is 13 residues long. Per the germline V gene, CDR1 is MNHNS and CDR2 is SASEGT. The CDR3 loop is CASREDRGTEAFF. For the CDR3, the DNA is TGTGCCAGCAGGGAGGACAGAGGCACTGAAGCTTTCTTT.

This clonotype was detected once. This may arise from a read error, as a much more abundant clone is one base away. The rearrangement links TRBV6-1 to TRBJ2-7; D is perhaps TRBD1 (5 bases). The CDR3 extends over 12 amino acids. Germline lookup yields CDR1 MNHNS and CDR2 SASEGT. CDR3 in amino acids: CASRDNSYGQYF. CDR3 bases: TGTGCCAGCAGGGACAACTCCTACGGGCAGTACTTC.

The chain joins TRBV2 to TRBJ2-7; no reliable D call. Trimming cost V 4 bases and J 9 bases, with 7 bases left between them. The CDR3 sequence is 10 residues long. Per germline, CDR1 SNHLY and CDR2 FYNNEI. Here the CDR3 reads CASSVLGQYF. In nucleotides, the CDR3 is TGTGCCAGCAGTGTGTTAGGGCAGTACTTC.

This clonotype came up many times. The chain uses TRBV20-1 and TRBJ1-6, with D perhaps TRBD1 (5 bases). The V end was cut by 6 bases, the J end by 6 bases, with 15 bases between. This CDR3 is 14 amino acids long. The V gene's germline CDR1 is DFQATT and CDR2 SNEGSKA (reference sequence). The CDR3 protein is CSANGDSLNSPLHF. CDR3 DNA: TGCAGTGCCAACGGGGACTCCCTTAATTCACCCCTCCACTTT.

The table lists this clonotype with many counts. The J gene is TRBJ2-2, the V gene TRBV19, with TRBD1 as a possible D gene (6 bases). The CDR3 consists of 14 residues. Per germline, CDR1 LNHDA and CDR2 SQIVND (reference sequence). Trimming left V 3 bases short and J 7 bases short, with 12 bases between. The CDR3 DNA sequence: TGTGCCAGTAGTATTGGGGGCGCGAACGGGGAGCTGTTTTTT. Residues: CASSIGGANGELFF.

This chain uses TRBV10-3 with TRBJ2-2; the D gene could be TRBD1 or TRBD2 (5 bases each). From germline, CDR1 is ENHRY and CDR2 SYGVKD. The length of the CDR3 is 15 residues. V was shortened by 2 bases and J by 6 bases, with 13 bases between the two germline ends. CDR3 nucleotides: TGTGCCATCAGTGAGGTGTGGGGGAAGGCCGGGGAGCTGTTTTTT. It codes for CAISEVWGKAGELFF.

This clonotype was seen ten or more times. This chain connects TRBV25-1 to TRBJ1-4, with D hard to call. From germline, CDR1 is MGHDK and CDR2 SYGVNS. This CDR3 contains 11 residues. Trimming shortened V by 0 bases and J by 7 bases, and 0 bases separated the two germline ends. CDR3 bases: TGTGCCAGCAGTGAATATGAAAAACTGTTTTTT. As protein: CASSEYEKLFF.

The chain carries TRBV2 and TRBJ2-3; maybe TRBD1 (5 bases). The CDR3 is made up of 14 amino acids. Trimming took off 10 bases at V and 2 bases at J, with 16 bases between the two ends. CDR1 SNHLY and CDR2 FYNNEI come from the germline V gene. In DNA, the CDR3 is TGTGCCATGCCGCAGGGAACTGCCACAGATACGCAGTATTTT. Its translation: CAMPQGTATDTQYF.

There are many counts of this clonotype. The chain couples TRBV3-1 to TRBJ1-2; D is perhaps TRBD1 (5 bases). This CDR3 is 15 amino acids long. CDR1 and CDR2 from the germline V gene are LGHDT and YNNKEL (reference sequence). V was cut by 1 base and J by 2 bases, with 11 bases left in between. CDR3 amino acids: CASSQVFEGNYGYTF. CDR3 nucleotides: TGTGCCAGCAGCCAAGTATTTGAGGGGAACTATGGCTACACCTTC.